The clone carrying this T cell receptor beta chain was recorded a few times. Antigen: not known. The data stem from a study of cytomegalovirus exposure and HLA in healthy donors. PCR primers comprised 60 Vbeta and 13 Jbeta primers. TCRdb's table, derived via immunoSEQ multiplex PCR, lists solely in-frame clones and lacks some. The sample lists 50,000 to 60,000 clones, 75% to 85% occurring once. Study-wide results and caveats: A later look showed TCR association rates differing by HLA locus, highest for DRB1 and lowest for HLA-C. Per published reports, the classifier diagnosed cytomegalovirus status with high specificity and sensitivity. The study carried out a later analysis of TCR beta sequences. It associated about 15,000 of them with specific HLA alleles at a false discovery rate of 0.05. Being indistinguishable, some V segments were excluded, TRBV6-2 and TRBV6-3 among them.

V was clipped by 5 bases and J by 0 bases, with 10 bases between them. Germline-derived CDR1 and CDR2 are MNHEY and SMNVEV (reference sequence). This CDR3 spans 14 amino acids. The sequencing sample was made of PBMCs. This sequence originates from a female donor in good health and CMV-seronegative. The gene calls are TRBV27 and TRBJ1-1, with unresolved D. This CDR3 is CASSPVGVNTEAFF. CDR3 sequence (DNA): TGTGCCAGCAGTCCGGTCGGGGTGAACACTGAAGCTTTCTTT.